The rows below give T cell receptor beta chains drawn from one sample of a study of blood T cell repertoires in COVID-19. The protocol was immunoSEQ multiplex PCR, while the TCRdb copy is restricted to in-frame clones and leaves out a portion. The data contain roughly 670,000 clones, approximately 90% of them singletons. Sequencing was carried out using peripheral blood. Receptors originate from a woman younger than 35 with acute or convalescent COVID-19. CDR3s include the opening cysteine and the closing phenylalanine or tryptophan. D genes are given only for firm matches. The listing skips clone size in some rows; elsewhere it reads once, few, many or a size class.

V: TRBV10-3; D: TRBD2; size: NA; length: 15; J: TRBJ2-7; DNA: TGTGCCATCAGTACCGGGACTAGCGGGGCCTACGAGCAGTACTTC; CDR3: CAISTGTSGAYEQYF
V: TRBV5-1; D: NA; size: NA; length: 15; J: TRBJ2-7; DNA: TGCGCCAGCAGCATGTCGACGGGGTTCTCCTACGAGCAGTACTTC; CDR3: CASSMSTGFSYEQYF
V: TRBV12-3/TRBV12-4; D: NA; size: NA; length: 13; J: TRBJ2-1; DNA: TGTGCCAGCAGTTTAGCGCGCCACGATGAGCAGTTCTTC; CDR3: CASSLARHDEQFF
V: TRBV15; D: TRBD1; size: NA; length: 13; J: TRBJ1-4; DNA: TGTGCCACCAGCAGCGGGACAGGGGAAAAACTGTTTTTT; CDR3: CATSSGTGEKLFF
V: TRBV28; D: NA; size: NA; length: 14; J: TRBJ2-7; DNA: TGTGCCAGCAGTCCTGGACAGCTGAACTACGAGCAGTACTTC; CDR3: CASSPGQLNYEQYF
V: TRBV30; D: NA; size: NA; length: 15; J: TRBJ1-2; DNA: TGTGCCTGGAGTGTAGGACTAACCGGGAACTATGGCTACACCTTC; CDR3: CAWSVGLTGNYGYTF
V: TRBV3-1/TRBV3-2; D: NA; size: NA; length: 17; J: TRBJ1-5; DNA: TGTGCCAGCAGCCAAGATGGGGCGGCCCAGAAGTATCAGCCCCAGCATTTT; CDR3: CASSQDGAAQKYQPQHF
V: TRBV19; D: NA; size: NA; length: 16; J: TRBJ2-1; DNA: TGTGCCAGTAGTCTCAGACAGCGCCCAACCCACAATGAGCAGTTCTTC; CDR3: CASSLRQRPTHNEQFF
V: TRBV7-9; D: TRBD1; size: NA; length: 15; J: TRBJ1-2; DNA: TGTGCCAGCAGCCCCCGGACAGGCCCTAACTATGGCTACACCTTC; CDR3: CASSPRTGPNYGYTF
V: TRBV5-1; D: TRBD1; size: NA; length: 18; J: TRBJ1-2; DNA: TGCGCCAGCAGCTTTTCTATACCCGGCGGACAGGGAAATCGGGGCTACACCTTC; CDR3: CASSFSIPGGQGNRGYTF
V: TRBV9; D: TRBD1; size: NA; length: 17; J: TRBJ2-2; DNA: TGTGCCAGCAGCGTAGACCAGGGGGCCCCGAACACCGGGGAGCTGTTTTTT; CDR3: CASSVDQGAPNTGELFF
V: TRBV5-1; D: NA; size: NA; length: 13; J: TRBJ1-1; DNA: TGCGCCAGCAGCACGGAGGTGAACACTGAAGCTTTCTTT; CDR3: CASSTEVNTEAFF
V: TRBV7-6; D: NA; size: once; length: 13; J: TRBJ2-7; DNA: TGTGCCAGCAGCTTAGAACAGTTCGACGAGCAGTACTTC; CDR3: CASSLEQFDEQYF
V: TRBV7-6; D: NA; size: NA; length: 16; J: TRBJ1-2; DNA: TGTGCCAGCAGCTTAGCGGACGGACAGTCTAACTATGGCTACACCTTC; CDR3: CASSLADGQSNYGYTF
V: TRBV7-2; D: NA; size: NA; length: 18; J: TRBJ2-3; DNA: TGTGCCAGCAGCCCCCGACGCGGGGGCCCCGCGCAGGCAGATACGCAGTATTTT; CDR3: CASSPRRGGPAQADTQYF
V: TRBV6-5; D: NA; size: few; length: 15; J: TRBJ1-4; DNA: TGTGCCAGCAGTTATCAATCCCGAGATAATGAAAAACTGTTTTTT; CDR3: CASSYQSRDNEKLFF
V: TRBV6-4; D: TRBD1; size: NA; length: 17; J: TRBJ2-7; DNA: TGTGCCAGCAGGCCCCTCGACAGGGAGTTATGCACCTACGAGCAGTACTTC; CDR3: CASRPLDRELCTYEQYF
V: TRBV24-1; D: NA; size: NA; length: 14; J: TRBJ1-1; DNA: TGTGCCACCAGAGCTCGGACTTTCGACACTGAAGCTTTCTTT; CDR3: CATRARTFDTEAFF
V: TRBV4-3; D: NA; size: few; length: 16; J: TRBJ1-1; DNA: TGCGCCAGCAGCCAGAACCAGGGGATATGGAACACTGAAGCTTTCTTT; CDR3: CASSQNQGIWNTEAFF
V: TRBV9; D: NA; size: NA; length: 17; J: TRBJ2-1; DNA: TGTGCCAGCAGCCGTAGGTCGGCCGGGGGGCTCGCCAATGAGCAGTTCTTC; CDR3: CASSRRSAGGLANEQFF
V: TRBV5-1; D: NA; size: NA; length: 16; J: TRBJ2-1; DNA: TGCGCCAGCAGCACCCTGCGAGCGGCGCTAAACAATGAGCAGTTCTTC; CDR3: CASSTLRAALNNEQFF
V: TRBV19; D: TRBD1; size: NA; length: 18; J: TRBJ2-3; DNA: TGTGCCAGTAGGGGTGGGACAGGGTACAGACTTAGCACAGATACGCAGTATTTT; CDR3: CASRGGTGYRLSTDTQYF
V: TRBV2; D: TRBD1; size: NA; length: 14; J: TRBJ1-6; DNA: TGTGCCAGCATGGGACAGGGCCGCTTTTCACCCCTCCACTTT; CDR3: CASMGQGRFSPLHF
V: TRBV4-3; D: NA; size: NA; length: 16; J: TRBJ1-6; DNA: TGCGCCAGCAGCCAAGCCGCTCAGGGTCTTAATTCACCCCTCCACTTT; CDR3: CASSQAAQGLNSPLHF
V: TRBV24-1; D: NA; size: NA; length: 12; J: TRBJ2-7; DNA: TGTGCCACCAGTGATCAAGCCCACGAGCAGTACTTC; CDR3: CATSDQAHEQYF
V: TRBV1; D: NA; size: NA; length: 20; J: TRBJ1-5; DNA: TGCACCAGCAGCCAAGGCATACTCCCTGGGACAGGGCCAGTTACAGAGCCCCAGCATTTT; CDR3: CTSSQGILPGTGPVTEPQHF
V: TRBV7-7; D: NA; size: NA; length: 15; J: TRBJ2-1; DNA: TGTGCCAGCAGCCCGCTCGGGGGTGGACGGAGTGAGCAGTTCTTC; CDR3: CASSPLGGGRSEQFF
V: TRBV18; D: TRBD1; size: NA; length: 14; J: TRBJ1-5; DNA: TGTGCCAGCTCACTAGGACAGGCTAATCAGCCCCAGCATTTT; CDR3: CASSLGQANQPQHF
V: TRBV24-1; D: NA; size: NA; length: 13; J: TRBJ1-1; DNA: TGTGCCACCAGACCCGACAAGAACACTGAAGCTTTCTTT; CDR3: CATRPDKNTEAFF
V: TRBV5-5; D: TRBD1; size: NA; length: 15; J: TRBJ1-1; DNA: TGTGCCAGCAGCTTCGGACAGGGGGATGGGTCGATGGCTTTCTTT; CDR3: CASSFGQGDGSMAFF
V: TRBV7-2; D: NA; size: few; length: 15; J: TRBJ1-3; DNA: TGTGCCAGCAGCCCCCCGCGGGTCTCTGGAAACACCATATATTTT; CDR3: CASSPPRVSGNTIYF
V: TRBV24-1; D: NA; size: NA; length: 15; J: TRBJ2-4; DNA: TGTGCCACCAGTAGTTCCGAGCTAGCCAAAAACATTCAGTACTTC; CDR3: CATSSSELAKNIQYF
V: TRBV13; D: TRBD2; size: NA; length: 16; J: TRBJ2-1; DNA: TGTGCCAGCAGCCCCTCGGGACTAGCGGGGAACAATGAGCAGTTCTTC; CDR3: CASSPSGLAGNNEQFF
V: TRBV9; D: TRBD1; size: NA; length: 17; J: TRBJ1-1; DNA: TGTGCCAGCAGCGTAGCTTGGACAGGGAGGCCCTTAACTGAAGCTTTCTTT; CDR3: CASSVAWTGRPLTEAFF
V: TRBV3-1/TRBV3-2; D: NA; size: NA; length: 14; J: TRBJ1-3; DNA: TGTGCCAGCAGCCGGGGGGGCTCTGGAAACACCATATATTTT; CDR3: CASSRGGSGNTIYF
V: TRBV9; D: NA; size: NA; length: 15; J: TRBJ2-7; DNA: TGTGCCAGCACCCTGGGAGAGGCCAGTCCTTACGAGCAGTACTTC; CDR3: CASTLGEASPYEQYF
V: TRBV5-1; D: TRBD1; size: NA; length: 13; J: TRBJ2-7; DNA: TGCGCCAGCAGAAGGGACAGCGCCTACGAGCAGTACTTC; CDR3: CASRRDSAYEQYF
V: TRBV11-3; D: NA; size: NA; length: 11; J: TRBJ1-1; DNA: TGTGCCAGCATTAGGGCAGGGAGGGCTTTCTTT; CDR3: CASIRAGRAFF
V: TRBV6-5; D: TRBD1; size: NA; length: 14; J: TRBJ1-2; DNA: TGTGCCAGCAGTTACCAGACAGGGTTGACTGGCTACACCTTC; CDR3: CASSYQTGLTGYTF
V: TRBV3-1/TRBV3-2; D: TRBD1; size: once; length: 17; J: TRBJ2-1; DNA: TGTGCCAGCAGCCAGATTAAACCGGGACAGGGGATGAATGAGCAGTTCTTC; CDR3: CASSQIKPGQGMNEQFF
V: TRBV7-7; D: NA; size: NA; length: 16; J: TRBJ2-7; DNA: TGTGCCAGCAGCTTAATTCGGGACACCTTATCCTACGAGCAGTACTTC; CDR3: CASSLIRDTLSYEQYF
V: TRBV6-4; D: TRBD1; size: NA; length: 14; J: TRBJ1-5; DNA: TGTGCCAGCAGTACGACAGGGGAGAGTCAGCCCCAGCATTTT; CDR3: CASSTTGESQPQHF